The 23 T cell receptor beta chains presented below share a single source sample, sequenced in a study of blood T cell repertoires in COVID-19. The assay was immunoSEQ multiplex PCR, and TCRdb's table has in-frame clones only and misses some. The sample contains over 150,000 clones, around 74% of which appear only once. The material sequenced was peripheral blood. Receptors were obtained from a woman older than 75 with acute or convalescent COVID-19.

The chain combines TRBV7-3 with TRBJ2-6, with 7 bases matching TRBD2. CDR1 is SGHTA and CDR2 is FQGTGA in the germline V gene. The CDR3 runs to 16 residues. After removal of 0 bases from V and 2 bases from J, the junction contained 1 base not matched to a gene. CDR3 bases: TGTGCCAGCAGCTTAACCGCGGGGGCTGGGGCCAACGTCCTGACTTTC. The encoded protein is CASSLTAGAGANVLTF.

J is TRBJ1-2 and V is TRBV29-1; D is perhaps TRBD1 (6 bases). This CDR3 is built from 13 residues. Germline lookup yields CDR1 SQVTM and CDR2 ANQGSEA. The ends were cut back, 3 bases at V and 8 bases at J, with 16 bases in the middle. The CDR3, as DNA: TGCAGCGTTGACCCTTGGACAGCGCCCGGCTACACCTTC. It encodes CSVDPWTAPGYTF.

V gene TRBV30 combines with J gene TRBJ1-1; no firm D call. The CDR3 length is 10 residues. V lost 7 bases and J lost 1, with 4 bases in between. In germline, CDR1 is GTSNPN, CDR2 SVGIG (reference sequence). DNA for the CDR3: TGTGCCTCGGGGAACACTGAAGCTTTCTTT. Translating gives CASGNTEAFF.

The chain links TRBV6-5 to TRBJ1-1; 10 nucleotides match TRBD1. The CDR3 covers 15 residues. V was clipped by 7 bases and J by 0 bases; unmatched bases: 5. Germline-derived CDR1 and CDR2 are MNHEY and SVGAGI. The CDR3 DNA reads TGTGCCAGCAACGACAGGGGGCAGGTGAACACTGAAGCTTTCTTT. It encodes CASNDRGQVNTEAFF.

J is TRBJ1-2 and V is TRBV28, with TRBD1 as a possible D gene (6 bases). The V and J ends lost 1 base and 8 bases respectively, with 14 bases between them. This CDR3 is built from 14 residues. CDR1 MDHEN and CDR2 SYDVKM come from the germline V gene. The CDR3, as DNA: TGTGCCAGCAGTTTATCCCCACAGGGTGGCGGCTACACCTTC. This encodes CASSLSPQGGGYTF.

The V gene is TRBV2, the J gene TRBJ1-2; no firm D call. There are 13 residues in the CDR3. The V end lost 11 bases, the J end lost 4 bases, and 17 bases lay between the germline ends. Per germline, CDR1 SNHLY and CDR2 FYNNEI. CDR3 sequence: CAGGAPAIYGYTF. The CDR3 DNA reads TGTGCCGGAGGTGCTCCAGCGATCTATGGCTACACCTTC.

CDR3 region: CASSQALTGSYEQYF. The CDR3 DNA is TGTGCCAGCAGCCAAGCTCTGACAGGATCTTACGAGCAGTACTTC. The genes are TRBV3-1 (or the pseudogene TRBV3-2) and TRBJ2-7; D is perhaps TRBD1 (6 bases). V lost 1 base and J lost 4, with 14 bases in between. This CDR3 contains 15 residues. Germline CDR1 and CDR2: LGHDT and YNNKEL (reference sequence).

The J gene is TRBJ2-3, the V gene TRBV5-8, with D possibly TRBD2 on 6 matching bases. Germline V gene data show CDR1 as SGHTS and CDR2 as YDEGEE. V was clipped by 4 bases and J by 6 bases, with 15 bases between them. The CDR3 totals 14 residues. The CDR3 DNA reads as TGTGCCAGCAGCCCCCGACTAGTTTCGGATACGCAGTATTTT. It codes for CASSPRLVSDTQYF.

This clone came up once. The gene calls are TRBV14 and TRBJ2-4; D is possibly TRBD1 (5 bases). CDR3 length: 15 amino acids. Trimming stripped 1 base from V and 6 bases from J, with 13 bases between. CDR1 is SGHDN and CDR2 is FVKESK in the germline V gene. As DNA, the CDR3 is TGTGCCAGCAGCCAAGGGGGCGCGATGGGAAACATTCAGTACTTC. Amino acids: CASSQGGAMGNIQYF.

The CDR3 region is CASSLQGEYSYEQYF. CDR3 bases: TGTGCCAGCAGTCTACAGGGGGAATACTCCTACGAGCAGTACTTC. The genes are TRBV2 and TRBJ2-7; 8 bases line up with TRBD1. The CDR3 is made up of 15 amino acids. J gave up 0 bases and V 5 bases, and 6 bases lay outside the gene matches. Per the germline V gene, CDR1 is SNHLY and CDR2 is FYNNEI.

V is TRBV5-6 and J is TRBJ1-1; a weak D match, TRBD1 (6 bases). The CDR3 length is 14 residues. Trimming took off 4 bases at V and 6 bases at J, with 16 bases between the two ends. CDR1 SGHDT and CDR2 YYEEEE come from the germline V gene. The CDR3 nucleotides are TGTGCCAGCAGCACCTACAGGGTGCTCGCTGAAGCTTTCTTT. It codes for CASSTYRVLAEAFF.

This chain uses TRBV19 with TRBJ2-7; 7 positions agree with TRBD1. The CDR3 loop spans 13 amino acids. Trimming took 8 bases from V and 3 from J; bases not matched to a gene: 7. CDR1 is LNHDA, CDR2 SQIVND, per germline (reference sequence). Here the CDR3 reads CASSTGQLYEQYF. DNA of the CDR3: TGTGCCAGTTCGACGGGACAGCTCTACGAGCAGTACTTC.

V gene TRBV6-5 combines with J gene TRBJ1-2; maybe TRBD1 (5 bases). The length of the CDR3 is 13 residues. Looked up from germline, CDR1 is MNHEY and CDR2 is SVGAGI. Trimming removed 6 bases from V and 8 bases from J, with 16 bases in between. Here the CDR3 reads CASRDPGIEGYTF. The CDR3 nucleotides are TGTGCCAGCAGAGACCCAGGGATAGAGGGCTACACCTTC.

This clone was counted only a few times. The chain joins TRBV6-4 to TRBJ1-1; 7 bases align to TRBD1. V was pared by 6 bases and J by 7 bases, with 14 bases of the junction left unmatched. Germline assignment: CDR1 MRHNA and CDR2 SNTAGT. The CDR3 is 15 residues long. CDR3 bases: TGTGCCAGCAGAACCCACTCAGGGGGATCCGATGAAGCTTTCTTT. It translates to CASRTHSGGSDEAFF.

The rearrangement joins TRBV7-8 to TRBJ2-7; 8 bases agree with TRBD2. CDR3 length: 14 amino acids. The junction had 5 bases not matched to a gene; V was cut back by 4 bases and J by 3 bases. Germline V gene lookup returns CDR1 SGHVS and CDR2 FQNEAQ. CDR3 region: CASSSRTSFYEQYF. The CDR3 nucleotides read TGTGCCAGCAGCTCCCGGACTAGCTTCTACGAGCAGTACTTC.

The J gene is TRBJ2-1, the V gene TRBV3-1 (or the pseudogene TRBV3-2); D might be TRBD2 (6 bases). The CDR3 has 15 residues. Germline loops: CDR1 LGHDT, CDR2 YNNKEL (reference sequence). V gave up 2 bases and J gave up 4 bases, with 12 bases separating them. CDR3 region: CASSQTGTSYNEQFF. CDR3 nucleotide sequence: TGTGCCAGCAGCCAAACCGGGACTTCTTACAATGAGCAGTTCTTC.

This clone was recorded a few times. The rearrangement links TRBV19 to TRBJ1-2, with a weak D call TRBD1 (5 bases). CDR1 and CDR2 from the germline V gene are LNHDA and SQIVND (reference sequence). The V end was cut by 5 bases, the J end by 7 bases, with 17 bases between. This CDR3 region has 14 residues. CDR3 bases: TGTGCCAGTAGTGGAAGCAGGGTCGTGAGTGGCTACACCTTC. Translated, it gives CASSGSRVVSGYTF.

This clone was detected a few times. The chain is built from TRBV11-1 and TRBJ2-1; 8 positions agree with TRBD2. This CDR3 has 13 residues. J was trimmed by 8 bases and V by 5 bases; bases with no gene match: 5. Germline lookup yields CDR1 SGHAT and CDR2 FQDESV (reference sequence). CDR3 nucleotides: TGTGCCAGCAGCAGACTAGCGTATGATGAGCAGTTCTTC. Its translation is CASSRLAYDEQFF.

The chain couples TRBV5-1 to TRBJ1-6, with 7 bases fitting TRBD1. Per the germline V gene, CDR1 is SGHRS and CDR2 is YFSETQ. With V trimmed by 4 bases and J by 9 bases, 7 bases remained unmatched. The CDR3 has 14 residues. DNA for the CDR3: TGCGCCAGCAGCCTCGGGACAGTAAGTTCACCCCTCCACTTT. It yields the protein CASSLGTVSSPLHF.

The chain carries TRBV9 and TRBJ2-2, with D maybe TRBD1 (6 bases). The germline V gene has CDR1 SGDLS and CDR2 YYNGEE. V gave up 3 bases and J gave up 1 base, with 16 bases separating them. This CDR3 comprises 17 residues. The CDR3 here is CASSGTTGQLNTGELFF. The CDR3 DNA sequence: TGTGCCAGCAGCGGAACAACGGGACAACTGAACACCGGGGAGCTGTTTTTT. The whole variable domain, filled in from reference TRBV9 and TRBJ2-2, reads DSGVTQTPKHLITATGQRVTLRCSPRSGDLSVYWYQQSLDQGLQFLIQYYNGEERAKGNILERFSAQQFPDLHSELNLSSLELGDSALYFCASSGTTGQLNTGELFFGEGSRLTVL.

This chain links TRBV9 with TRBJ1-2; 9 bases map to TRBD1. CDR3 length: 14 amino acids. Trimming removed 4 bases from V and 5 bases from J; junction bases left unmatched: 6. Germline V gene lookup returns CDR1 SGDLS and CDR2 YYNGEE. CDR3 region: CASSPPGQGYGYTF. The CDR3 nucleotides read TGTGCCAGCAGCCCACCGGGACAGGGTTATGGCTACACCTTC.

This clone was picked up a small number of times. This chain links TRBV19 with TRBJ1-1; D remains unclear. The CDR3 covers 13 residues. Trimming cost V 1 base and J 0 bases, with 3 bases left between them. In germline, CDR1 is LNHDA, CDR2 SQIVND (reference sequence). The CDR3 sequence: CASSIALNTEAFF. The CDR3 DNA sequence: TGTGCCAGTAGTATAGCTTTGAACACTGAAGCTTTCTTT.

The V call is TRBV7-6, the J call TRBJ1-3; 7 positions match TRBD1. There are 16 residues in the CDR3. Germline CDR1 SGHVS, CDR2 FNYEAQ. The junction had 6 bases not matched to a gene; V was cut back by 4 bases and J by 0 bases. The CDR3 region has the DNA TGTGCCAGCAGCTCACACAGGGGCACCTCTGGAAACACCATATATTTT. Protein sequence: CASSSHRGTSGNTIYF.